This paragraph covers one T cell receptor (beta chain) sequence. Its antigen remains undetermined. No much larger clonotype is one base removed from it; base qualities were not supplied. The germline V gene gives CDR1 as SGHRS and CDR2 as YFSETQ. CDR3 length: 14 amino acids, cysteine to phenylalanine. Of the read, only the CDR3 DNA is kept; its 42 bases are in frame from base 1. The germline ends are 3 bases apart after V is trimmed by 0 bases and J by 0 bases. Donors were healthy HIV-negative adults with no recently reported acute infections or vaccinations. Every donor was a Caucasian adult living in Nashville, Tennessee, USA. CD4+ T cells were enriched through magnetic negative selection, after which naive cells were positively selected on CD45RA and the remaining negative fraction served as the memory subset. After blood collection by leukapheresis, PBMCs were isolated using Ficoll-Histopaque density gradient centrifugation and then cryopreserved in the vapor phase of liquid nitrogen. Purity and quantity of every magnetically sorted T cell population were checked by analytical flow cytometry. Genomic DNA was isolated from every sorted fraction and measured by UV absorbance on a Nanodrop 2000c.

These data are taken from a study of shared clonotypes between healthy human individuals (dated by TCRdb to 2020 to 2021). Describing the broader study: The cohort included three men and a couple of women between 18 and 49 years of age. To estimate repertoire size and how much clonotypes are shared between individuals, the study performed deep sequencing of blood TCR repertoires from about 5 healthy adults. Between about 0.85 and 9.5 billion PBMCs per donor were obtained by leukapheresis. Different laboratories and diverse techniques were used to prepare libraries and sequence TCR repertoires, to increase sequencing depth and limit assay-specific biases. For each donor, three plates each were used for CD4 naive and CD4 memory, two plates were used for CD8 naive, and one plate was used for CD8 memory. General conclusions and limits of the study: Sampling was restricted to blood, and TCR repertoires in tissue are likely to differ from TCR repertoires in blood. Estimated clonotype richness was generally larger for naive than for memory subsets. Higher generation probabilities were observed for clonotypes shared by all four sorted-subset donors than for non-shared clonotypes. The small number of donors limited the genetic and exposure-history diversity represented. Around 5% of naive CD4, 3.5% of naive CD8, 2.3% of memory CD4, and 0.35% to 0.4% of memory CD8 clonotypes were shared across several donors. Even with the large sequencing depth, rarefaction of the sorted-subset datasets indicated that sequencing was incomplete. Based on pairwise subsampling, the degree of clonotype sharing among donors was expected to be affected by sequencing depth.

Using the deep immunoSEQ assay, multiplex PCR amplified TCR CDR3 regions from genomic DNA. Genomic DNA extracted from each cell subset was distributed evenly over all wells of several immunoSEQ 96-well plates, and each plate served as one replicate. Each replicate PCR for sorted subsets received about 210 ng genomic DNA, equal to roughly 29,000 T cell genomes. Purified libraries were measured with a Qubit 3.0 fluorometer, size-checked on a Bioanalyzer 2100, and measured again with the KAPA Library Quantification kit. Every immunoSEQ 96-well plate was sequenced on a separate single-read 150-cycle Illumina NextSeq 550 flow cell. The study's own analysis went as follows. Because only junctional sequences without quality scores were contained in the immunoSEQ output, filtering matching that applied to full-length reads could not be performed. Sequences were annotated with PyIR, a Python wrapper for IgBLAST v1.9, and V/J genes and CDR3 were assigned using IMGT germline references. Reads were removed for weak V/J assignments (E-value above 1e-6), missing CDR3, stop codons, out-of-frame junctions, or ambiguous translated residues. V3J clonotypes were defined by identical inferred V gene, J gene, and CDR3 amino acid sequence. Percentage overlap between repertoires was calculated by dividing the number of shared unique clonotypes by the size of the smaller repertoire. RTK rarefaction, the Chao1 estimator, and Recon v2.1 estimates of unobserved clonotypes were used to assess repertoire richness. Generation probabilities for all TCRbeta clonotypes obtained by the gDNA method from several donors were computed using OLGA. TCRdb stores this immuneACCESS table with in-frame sequences only. Part of the clones is absent; in the studies checked, under half of the shortfall reflects unresolved V genes, and no reason is known for the rest. D and trimming come from the DNA, and the V and J calls and clone size come from that table. Here the sample has roughly 700,000 clones; under 80% occur a single time. The leading ten clones occupy approximately 1.7% of the sample.

Sample: memory CD4+ T cells sorted from blood. Explained via the paper, the cell subset or site label denotes: CD45RA-negative fraction. This TCR derives from a woman aged 30 to 39 in good health. Recombination linked TRBV5-1 to TRBJ2-2; confidence is insufficient to name the D gene. Read as DNA, the sequence is TGCGCCAGCAGCTTGGTGACGAACACCGGGGAGCTGTTTTTT. Its translation reads: CASSLVTNTGELFF.